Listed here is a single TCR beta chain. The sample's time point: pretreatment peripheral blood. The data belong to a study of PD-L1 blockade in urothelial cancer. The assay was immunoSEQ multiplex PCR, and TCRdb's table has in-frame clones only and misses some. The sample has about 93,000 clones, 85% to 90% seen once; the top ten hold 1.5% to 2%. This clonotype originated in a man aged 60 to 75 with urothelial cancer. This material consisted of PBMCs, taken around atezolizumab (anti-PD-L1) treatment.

Written as DNA, the CDR3 is TGTGCCAGCAGCTTGGGTGGGGCTAGCGGTTACAATGAGCAGTTCTTC. Its translation: CASSLGGASGYNEQFF. This rearrangement joins TRBV5-5 to TRBJ2-1; 7 bases map to TRBD2. This CDR3 has 16 amino acids. V dropped 0 bases and J dropped 4; count of bases not matched to a gene: 7. The germline gives CDR1 SGHKS, CDR2 YYEKEE (reference sequence).